The table lists the clone carrying this T cell receptor beta chain with a few counts. The antigen is unknown. UMIs and sample barcodes were carried by the TCR alpha and TCR beta cDNA libraries that 5'RACE produced using constant-segment primers. TCRdb re-analysed the 5' RACE reads in MiXCR, keeping a single row per CDR3 protein. The sample holds approximately 580,000 distinct CDR3 sequences, approximately 20% seen once. V lost 4 bases, J lost 8 bases, and 15 bases lay in between. CDR3 length equals 14 residues. CDR1 is LNHNV and CDR2 is YYDKDF in the germline V gene (reference sequence). The data belong to a study of T-cell memory formation after mild COVID-19. Study observations and caveats: Some SARS-CoV-2-responding clones were already detected in memory before infection.

V gene TRBV15 combines with J gene TRBJ2-4; no definite D call. Material: PBMCs or a T cell subset sorted from them (not recorded which). This sequence originates from an adult woman who had mild COVID-19 (a few samples of this study predate the infection). Cell type and time point are not known. For the CDR3, the DNA is TGTGCCACCAGCACCCCGGAACGAGGTCACATTCAGTACTTC. It yields the protein CATSTPERGHIQYF.